The T cell receptor (beta chain) under discussion was sequenced for a study of shared clonotypes between healthy human individuals. Measured with immunoSEQ multiplex PCR; TCRdb has only the in-frame clones, and not every one. The repertoire includes approximately 500,000 clones, roughly 95% of them detected once, and 0.05% to 0.07% sits in the top ten. Findings of the study overall: Among non-shared clonotypes, generation probabilities were lower than among those shared by all four donors.

On this clone itself: What it recognizes is unknown. Other nucleotide sequences in the sample specify the same CDR3.

The source is a woman in her 30s in good health. Sequencing was done on a sample of naive CD4+ T cells sorted from blood. Regarding subset: CD45RA+ positively selected.

DNA of the CDR3: TGTGCCAGTAGTACGCGGGACAATCAGCCCCAGCATTTT. It encodes CASSTRDNQPQHF. The chain combines TRBV19 with TRBJ1-5; D remains ambiguous. Germline V CDR1 and CDR2: LNHDA, SQIVND (reference sequence). This CDR3 spans 13 amino acids. V lost 4 bases, J lost 3 bases, and 7 bases lay in between.